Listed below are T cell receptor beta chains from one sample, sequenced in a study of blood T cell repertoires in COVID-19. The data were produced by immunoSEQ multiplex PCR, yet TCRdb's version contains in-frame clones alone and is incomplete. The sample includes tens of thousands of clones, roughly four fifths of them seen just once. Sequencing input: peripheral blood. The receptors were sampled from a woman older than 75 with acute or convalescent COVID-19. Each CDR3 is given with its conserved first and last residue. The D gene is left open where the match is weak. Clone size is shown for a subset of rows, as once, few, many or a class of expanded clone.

TGTGCCAGCAGCACGACGACAGGGAGTGGAAACACCATATATTTT,CASSTTTGSGNTIYF,TRBJ1-3,TRBV7-3,NA,TRBD1
TGCAGTGCTAGTAGGGGGACGGATGAAGCTTTCTTT,CSASRGTDEAFF,TRBJ1-1,TRBV20-1,NA,NA
TGTACCACCAGCATTTCCATGAGGACAGGGGGGGCCAATGAGCAGTTCTTC,CTTSISMRTGGANEQFF,TRBJ2-1,TRBV15,NA,TRBD1
TGTGCCAGCAGCTCGGGACTAGCTCCCGGGGAGCTGTTTTTT,CASSSGLAPGELFF,TRBJ2-2,TRBV11-2,few,TRBD2
TGTGCCAGCAGCGTACCTCCCGGGGAGCTGTTTTTT,CASSVPPGELFF,TRBJ2-2,TRBV9,NA,NA
TGCGCCAGCAGCTTGGCCCTACTCGGAGGTGAAGCTTTCTTT,CASSLALLGGEAFF,TRBJ1-1,TRBV5-1,NA,NA
TGTGCCAGCAGTTCCCCGAGCTCCTATAATTCACCCCTCCACTTT,CASSSPSSYNSPLHF,TRBJ1-6,TRBV27,few,NA
TGTGCCAGCACCCCAGGGGGCAGTTATTTTGTGACCCAGTACTTC,CASTPGGSYFVTQYF,TRBJ2-5,TRBV25-1,NA,TRBD1
TGTGCCAGCAGGGCGAGACTAGCGGGAGGCCACGAGCAGTACTTC,CASRARLAGGHEQYF,TRBJ2-7,TRBV28,NA,TRBD2
TGTGCCAGTAGTATCCGGGGCACTGAAGCTTTCTTT,CASSIRGTEAFF,TRBJ1-1,TRBV19,few,NA
TGTGCCAGCAGCCCGGACTCCCATGACCCCGAGCAGTACTTC,CASSPDSHDPEQYF,TRBJ2-7,TRBV5-4,NA,NA
TGTGCCAGTAGTATAGAATTGACAGGGAGGAGCAATCAGCCCCAGCATTTT,CASSIELTGRSNQPQHF,TRBJ1-5,TRBV19,once,TRBD1
TGTGCCAGCAGCTTAGAAGGTAGCGGGTACCAAGAGACCCAGTACTTC,CASSLEGSGYQETQYF,TRBJ2-5,TRBV7-2,NA,TRBD2
TGTGCCAGCAGCTTGGGCGGGGGGCCCCTCGAGCAGTACTTC,CASSLGGGPLEQYF,TRBJ2-7,TRBV27,NA,TRBD2
TGTGCCAGCAGCCACGGACAGGGGGCCCCAGATACGCAGTATTTT,CASSHGQGAPDTQYF,TRBJ2-3,TRBV5-8,few,TRBD1
TGTGCCAGCAGATCCGGGACTAGCTCCAATGAGCAGTTCTTC,CASRSGTSSNEQFF,TRBJ2-1,TRBV28,NA,TRBD2
TGTGCCAGCAGCGTAGGACAGGGCAGGCAGACCCAGTACTTC,CASSVGQGRQTQYF,TRBJ2-5,TRBV9,NA,TRBD1
TGTGCCATCTCTTGGACTAGCAACACAGATACGCAGTATTTT,CAISWTSNTDTQYF,TRBJ2-3,TRBV28,once,TRBD2
TGCGCCAGCAGCACCACAGAGAATTCACCCCTCCACTTT,CASSTTENSPLHF,TRBJ1-6,TRBV5-1,NA,NA
TGTGCCAGTACTGACAGCCCAGATTACGAGCAGTACTTC,CASTDSPDYEQYF,TRBJ2-7,TRBV19,NA,NA
TGTGCCAGCAGTTTACCCGGGGGGCCGCCCACAGATACGCAGTATTTT,CASSLPGGPPTDTQYF,TRBJ2-3,TRBV28,NA,NA
TGTGCCAGCAGTGGACAGGTGCCCCACGAGCAGTACTTC,CASSGQVPHEQYF,TRBJ2-7,TRBV2,NA,NA
TGCGCCAGCAGCCAAGCACACCTCCAGGGGGCCTATGGCTACACCTTC,CASSQAHLQGAYGYTF,TRBJ1-2,TRBV4-1,once,TRBD1
TGTGCCAGCAGTGGGCCCGACCGGACTTTAGGGACAGATACGCAGTATTTT,CASSGPDRTLGTDTQYF,TRBJ2-3,TRBV6-1,NA,NA
TGTGCCAGCAGGCCGACGGGACAGGCCGCCTATGGCTACACCTTC,CASRPTGQAAYGYTF,TRBJ1-2,TRBV27,NA,TRBD1
TGTGCCAGCAGCCCCGGTCCGGGTCAAGACTATGGCTACACCTTC,CASSPGPGQDYGYTF,TRBJ1-2,TRBV7-3,NA,NA
TGTGCCAGCAGCCGAAAAACAGGGGGCTATACCGAAGCTTTCTTT,CASSRKTGGYTEAFF,TRBJ1-1,TRBV3-1/TRBV3-2,NA,TRBD1
TGTGCCAGCAGTGAGCTCGGGGGGCCCGGGGCCAACGTCCTGACTTTC,CASSELGGPGANVLTF,TRBJ2-6,TRBV2,NA,NA
TGTGCCAGCAGGCCCTCGCGGGGGTACGGTGAGCAGTTCTTC,CASRPSRGYGEQFF,TRBJ2-1,TRBV11-3,NA,TRBD2
TGTGCCAGTAGTGCGTACACTGAAGCTTTCTTT,CASSAYTEAFF,TRBJ1-1,TRBV19,NA,NA
TGCAGCGTTTACAGGGGTGAGACCCAGTACTTC,CSVYRGETQYF,TRBJ2-5,TRBV29-1,NA,TRBD1
TGCGCCAGCCGGGAGATCTCTGGGGCCAACGTCCTGACTTTC,CASREISGANVLTF,TRBJ2-6,TRBV5-1,NA,NA
TGTGCCTGGAGTTCTCTCTCTGGGCGCAATCAGCCCCAGCATTTT,CAWSSLSGRNQPQHF,TRBJ1-5,TRBV30,once,NA
TGCGCCAGCAGCTTGGAGGGACTAGCGGGACCCACAGATACGCAGTATTTT,CASSLEGLAGPTDTQYF,TRBJ2-3,TRBV5-1,NA,TRBD2
TGTGCCAGCAGTTTAGGGCAGGGTGAGCAGTTCTTC,CASSLGQGEQFF,TRBJ2-1,TRBV12-3/TRBV12-4,NA,NA
TGTGCCAGCAGTGTAGGAGGGCAGGCGACCAATCAGCCCCAGCATTTT,CASSVGGQATNQPQHF,TRBJ1-5,TRBV2,few,NA
TGTGCCAGCAGCGTAGAGGGGTTGGATTCACCCCTCCACTTT,CASSVEGLDSPLHF,TRBJ1-6,TRBV9,NA,NA
TGTGCCAGCAGCTTGGCCAATAGCCGTTACAATAATTCACCCCTCCACTTT,CASSLANSRYNNSPLHF,TRBJ1-6,TRBV5-4,NA,NA
TGTGCCAGCAGAGCGGGCTCCAACTATAATTCACCCCTCCACTTT,CASRAGSNYNSPLHF,TRBJ1-6,TRBV5-4,NA,NA
TGTGCCAGCAGCGTATTGAACACCGGGGAGCTGTTTTTT,CASSVLNTGELFF,TRBJ2-2,TRBV11-3,NA,NA
TGCGCCAGCAGCTTGGAACTAAACGGGGGAATGGGCACAGATACGCAGTATTTT,CASSLELNGGMGTDTQYF,TRBJ2-3,TRBV5-1,NA,NA
TGTGCCAGCAGCTCCCCTCTTGGGAGGGCATCCTACAATGAGCAGTTCTTC,CASSSPLGRASYNEQFF,TRBJ2-1,TRBV11-2,NA,TRBD2
TGTGCCAGCAGCGGGTCAGGGTTAACTGGAAACACCATATATTTT,CASSGSGLTGNTIYF,TRBJ1-3,TRBV21-1,NA,NA
TGTGCCAGTAGAGCGGCCAACAATGAGCAGTTCTTC,CASRAANNEQFF,TRBJ2-1,TRBV19,few,NA
TGTGCCAGCAGTTTTGCCCTAGCGGGAGATCCGCCGACGGATACGCAGTATTTT,CASSFALAGDPPTDTQYF,TRBJ2-3,TRBV28,NA,TRBD2
TGTGCCAGCTTACGCTCACAGGGGGCAAGCTATGGCTACACCTTC,CASLRSQGASYGYTF,TRBJ1-2,TRBV19,NA,TRBD1
TGTGCCAGCAGCCAGGGGGACGGACTAAGCACAGATACGCAGTATTTT,CASSQGDGLSTDTQYF,TRBJ2-3,TRBV7-9,NA,NA
TGTGCCAGCAGCTTAGCTCAGGGGAACATTCAGTACTTC,CASSLAQGNIQYF,TRBJ2-4,TRBV11-1,NA,NA
TGTGCCAGCAGCGTAGACGACGAGGGGACCCAGTACTTC,CASSVDDEGTQYF,TRBJ2-5,TRBV9,once,NA
TGTGCCAGCAGCTTAGATGGCGGGAGAACCTACAATGAGCAGTTCTTC,CASSLDGGRTYNEQFF,TRBJ2-1,TRBV11-3,NA,TRBD2
TGCGCCAGCAGCTTGGACCCACTGGACAGGGATAATGAAAAACTGTTTTTT,CASSLDPLDRDNEKLFF,TRBJ1-4,TRBV5-1,NA,TRBD1
TGTGCCAGCAGCTTTCCGAGGGCGCGGAGCTCCTACGAGCAGTACTTC,CASSFPRARSSYEQYF,TRBJ2-7,TRBV7-2,once,NA
TGCGCCAGCAGCCAAGAGTCACAGGGTATTTGGACCCAGTACTTC,CASSQESQGIWTQYF,TRBJ2-5,TRBV4-1,NA,NA
TGCGCCAGTCGCCTGACAGGGTACTATGGCTACACCTTC,CASRLTGYYGYTF,TRBJ1-2,TRBV5-1,NA,TRBD1
TGTGCCAGCAGCTTGGGTGTTGGAGGGTACTATGGCTACACCTTC,CASSLGVGGYYGYTF,TRBJ1-2,TRBV5-4,NA,NA
TGCGCCAGCAGCGCACAGGGCATAGCTGGAAACACCATATATTTT,CASSAQGIAGNTIYF,TRBJ1-3,TRBV5-1,NA,NA
TGTGCCAGCAGTTTAGGGCTAGCGAGGCTCTACACAGATACGCAGTATTTT,CASSLGLARLYTDTQYF,TRBJ2-3,TRBV28,once,NA
TGCGCCAGCAGTGGGCAGGGACAGCCCCAGCATTTT,CASSGQGQPQHF,TRBJ1-5,TRBV10-2,NA,NA